The source of this T cell receptor beta chain is a study of molecular identifiers for immune sequencing clone quantification. Study details: The replicates split RNA from around 18,000 or 91,000 naive CD8 cells five ways and sequenced four. Findings of the study overall: Detection of one spiked Jurkat cell's TCR RNA reportedly worked in about a million naive cells. Molecules of identical TCR sharing a barcode could underestimate highly expanded clone sizes.

Libraries for naive CD8 T cells, which were made from approximately 22,000 to 940,000 sorted cells, drew on 10%, 30% or 50% of the RNA. CDR3 size: 17 residues. Trimming removed 2 bases from V and 6 bases from J; junction bases left unmatched: 15. Germline lookup yields CDR1 SGHKS and CDR2 YYEKEE (reference sequence). TCRdb recomputed calls from the PCR reads with MiXCR, one row per CDR3 protein. The data show some 590,000 distinct CDR3 sequences, 25% seen once. The sample holds many counts of this clonotype. The antigen is not known. Source material: naive CD8+ T cells from blood, with Jurkat cell RNA spiked in. Subset in this sample: FACS-sorted CD8+CD4-CCR7+CD45RA+ naive T cells. The chain employs TRBV5-5 and TRBJ2-7; 9 nucleotides agree with TRBD1. This TCR was recovered from a human donor in good health. Some libraries in this study had Jurkat cell RNA spiked in. This chain's CDR3 is CASSLPPVGTGFSEQYF. The CDR3 DNA reads as TGTGCCAGCAGCTTACCCCCTGTGGGGACAGGGTTCTCCGAGCAGTACTTC.